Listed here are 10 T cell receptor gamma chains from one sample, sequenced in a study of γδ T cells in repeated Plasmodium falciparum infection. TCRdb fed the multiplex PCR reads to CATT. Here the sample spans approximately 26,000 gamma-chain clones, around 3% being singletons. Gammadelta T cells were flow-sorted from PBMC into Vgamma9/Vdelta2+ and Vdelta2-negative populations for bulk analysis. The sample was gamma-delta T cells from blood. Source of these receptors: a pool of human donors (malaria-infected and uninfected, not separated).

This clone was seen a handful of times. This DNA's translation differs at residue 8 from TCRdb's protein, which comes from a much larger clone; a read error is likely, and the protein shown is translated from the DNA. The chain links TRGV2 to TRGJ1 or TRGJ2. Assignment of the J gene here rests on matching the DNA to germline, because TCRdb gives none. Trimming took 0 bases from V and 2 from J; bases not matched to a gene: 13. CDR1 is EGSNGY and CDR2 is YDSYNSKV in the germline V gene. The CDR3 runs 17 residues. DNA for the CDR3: TGTGCCACCTGGGACGGGCCATACAAGTTGGATTATTATAAGAAACTCTTT. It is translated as CATWDGPYKLDYYKKLF.

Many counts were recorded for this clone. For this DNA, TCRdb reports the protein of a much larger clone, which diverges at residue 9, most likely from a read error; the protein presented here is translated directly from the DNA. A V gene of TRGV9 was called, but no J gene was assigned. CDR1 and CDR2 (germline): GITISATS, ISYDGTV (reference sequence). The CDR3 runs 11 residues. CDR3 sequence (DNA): TGTGCCTTGTGGGAGTTTTTAAAGAGACTCTTT. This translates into CALWEFLKRLF.

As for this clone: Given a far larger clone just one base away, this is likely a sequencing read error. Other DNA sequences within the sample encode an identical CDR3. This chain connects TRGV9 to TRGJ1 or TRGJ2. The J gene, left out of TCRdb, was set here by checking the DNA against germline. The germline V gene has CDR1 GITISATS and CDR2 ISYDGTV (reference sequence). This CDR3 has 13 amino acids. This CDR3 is CALWEVPLYKKLF. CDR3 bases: TGTGCCTTATGGGAGGTGCCATTGTATAAGAAACTCTTT.

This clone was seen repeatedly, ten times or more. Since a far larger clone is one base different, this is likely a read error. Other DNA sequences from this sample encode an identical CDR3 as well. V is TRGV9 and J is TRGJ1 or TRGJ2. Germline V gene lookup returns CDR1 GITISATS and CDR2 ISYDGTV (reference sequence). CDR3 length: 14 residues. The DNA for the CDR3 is TGTGCCCTGTGGGAGGGGGAGAATTATTATAAGAAACTCTTT. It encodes CALWEGENYYKKLF.

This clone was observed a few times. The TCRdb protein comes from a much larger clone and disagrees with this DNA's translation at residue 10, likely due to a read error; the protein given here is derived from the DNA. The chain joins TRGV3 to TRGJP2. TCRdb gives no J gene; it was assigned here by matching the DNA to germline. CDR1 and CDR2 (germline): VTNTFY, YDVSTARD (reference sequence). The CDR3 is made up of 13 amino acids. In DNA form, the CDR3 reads TGTGCCACCTGGGACAAGTGGCGTTGGGTCAAGACGTTT. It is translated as CATWDKWRWVKTF.

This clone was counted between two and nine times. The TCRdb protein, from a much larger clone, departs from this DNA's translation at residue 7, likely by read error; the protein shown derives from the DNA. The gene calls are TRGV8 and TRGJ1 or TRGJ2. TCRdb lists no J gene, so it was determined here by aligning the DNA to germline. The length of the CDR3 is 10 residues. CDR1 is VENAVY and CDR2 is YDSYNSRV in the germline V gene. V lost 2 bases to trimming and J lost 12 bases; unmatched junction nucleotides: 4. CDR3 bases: TGTGCCACCTGGGATAAGAGGAAACTCTTT. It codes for CATWDKRKLF.

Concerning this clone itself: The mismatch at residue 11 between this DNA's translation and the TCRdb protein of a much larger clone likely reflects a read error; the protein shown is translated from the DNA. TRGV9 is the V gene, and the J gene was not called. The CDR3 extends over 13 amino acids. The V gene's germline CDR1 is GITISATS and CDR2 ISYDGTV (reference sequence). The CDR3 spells CALWEVLRYKRLF. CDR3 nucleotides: TGTGCCTTGTGGGAGGTGCTACGGTATAAGAGACTCTTT.

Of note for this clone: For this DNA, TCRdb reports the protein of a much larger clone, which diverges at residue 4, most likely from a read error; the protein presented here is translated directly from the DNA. The chain's CDR3 is CALREVLCELGKKIKVF. CDR3 coding DNA: TGTGCCTTGCGGGAGGTGCTCTGTGAGTTGGGCAAAAAAATCAAGGTATTT. The genes are TRGV9 and TRGJP. TCRdb lists no J gene, so it was determined here by aligning the DNA to germline. Per the germline V gene, CDR1 is GITISATS and CDR2 is ISYDGTV (reference sequence). The CDR3 contains 17 residues.

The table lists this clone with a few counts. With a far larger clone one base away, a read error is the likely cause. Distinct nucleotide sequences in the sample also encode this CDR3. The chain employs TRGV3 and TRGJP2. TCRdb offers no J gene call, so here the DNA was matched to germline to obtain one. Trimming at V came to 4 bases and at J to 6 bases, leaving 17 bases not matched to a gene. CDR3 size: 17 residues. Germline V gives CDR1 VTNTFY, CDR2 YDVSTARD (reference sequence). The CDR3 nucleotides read TGTGCCACCTGGGATAGGCCGTCTGCTCCCCGTGATTGGATCAAGACGTTT. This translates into CATWDRPSAPRDWIKTF.

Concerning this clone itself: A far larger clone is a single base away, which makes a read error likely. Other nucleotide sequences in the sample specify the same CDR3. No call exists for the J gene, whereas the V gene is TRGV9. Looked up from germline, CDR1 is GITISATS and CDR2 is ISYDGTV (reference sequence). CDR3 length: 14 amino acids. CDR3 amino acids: CALWEARTVYKKLF. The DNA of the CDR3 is TGTGCCTTGTGGGAGGCCCGTACGGTTTATAAGAAACTCTTC.